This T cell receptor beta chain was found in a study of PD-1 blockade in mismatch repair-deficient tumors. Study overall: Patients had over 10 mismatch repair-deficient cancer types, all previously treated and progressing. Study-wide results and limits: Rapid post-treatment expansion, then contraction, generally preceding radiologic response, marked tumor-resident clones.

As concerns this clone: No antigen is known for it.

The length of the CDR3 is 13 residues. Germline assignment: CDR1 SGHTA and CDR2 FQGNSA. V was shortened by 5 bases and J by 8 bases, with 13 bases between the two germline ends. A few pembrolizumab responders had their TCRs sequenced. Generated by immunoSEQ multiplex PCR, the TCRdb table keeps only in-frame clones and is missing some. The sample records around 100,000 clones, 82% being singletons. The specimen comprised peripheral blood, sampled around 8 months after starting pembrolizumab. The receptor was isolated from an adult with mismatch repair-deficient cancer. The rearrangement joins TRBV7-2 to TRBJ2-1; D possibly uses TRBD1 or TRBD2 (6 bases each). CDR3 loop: CASSPRGLYEQFF. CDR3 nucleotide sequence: TGTGCCAGCAGCCCCCGGGGGCTATATGAGCAGTTCTTC.